This T cell receptor (beta chain) was sequenced during a study of blood T cells in healthy people across ages (dated by TCRdb to 2015 to 2017). Regarding the research as a whole: In model experiments, template switching captured roughly one uniquely barcoded TCR beta cDNA molecule for every two T cells. Age-related changes in TCR beta repertoire diversity were measured in the study by deep sequencing normalized with unique cDNA molecular identifiers. Donors were grouped into four age groups: young (average approximately 15 years), middle-aged (39), aged (approximately 67) and long-lived (about 89). Using the same blood draw, the study looked at two additional independent replicas of 1 million unique cDNA reads for two donors, one aged 18 to 30 and the other aged 80 or older. Overall study outcomes, separate from this receptor: Because the CMV infection status of the donors was unknown, age-related changes in expanded clonotypes may potentially have been confounded. Observed TCR beta diversity correlated strongly with the percentage of naive T cells measured by flow cytometry. Total diversity estimates from one million sequenced T cells were considered lower bounds and underestimates. Compared with the aged group, the long-lived group had more naive CD4+ T cells, fewer expanded clones and increased TCR diversity, suggesting age selection. Since profiling was done on bulk unsorted PBMCs, naive and antigen-experienced compartments could not be conclusively compared. As age increased, observed TCR beta diversity per million T cells dropped in a roughly linear way, and a significant reduction was already evident by age 40.

On this clonotype: The target of this receptor is not known. Qualities for individual bases were not recorded, and no much larger clone is one base off.

The CDR3 runs 14 residues from the cysteine to the phenylalanine. Left in the record is the CDR3 DNA by itself, 42 bases read in frame from the first base. The germline V gene specifies SGHRS as CDR1 and YFSETQ as CDR2. After removal of 5 bases from V and 7 bases from J, the junction retains 11 bases not matched to a gene. Preparation of the library involved 5' RACE. The sequencing machine was an Illumina HiSeq 2500. A second PCR of about 6 to 11 cycles was performed with a sample-barcoded 5' primer and a J-beta primer mix. Each TCR beta cDNA molecule received a unique molecular identifier from a template-switch 5' adaptor carrying 12 random nucleotides. Each sample yielded at least 2.5 million CDR3-containing paired-end reads. First-strand cDNA synthesis was performed from all RNA using the Mint cDNA synthesis kit, with priming by a TRBC-specific oligonucleotide. Following uracil-DNA glycosylase treatment, a first 18-cycle PCR with universal primers M1SS and BC2_uni_R was performed on all cDNA. As for the original processing: For normalization, 1 million high-quality reads were randomly selected from each sample, with every read carrying a distinct molecular identifier. Instead of being binned into consensus sequences, reads with shared molecular identifiers were discarded. MiTCR, with a Q25 quality threshold and the strictest error-elimination algorithm, was used for CDR3 identification, clonotype clustering and error correction. A nonparametric unseen species model with Euler transformation was used to estimate lower-bound total TCR beta diversity. TCRdb reprocessing: public reads trimmed at Q25 with fastp, clones called with MiXCR, in-frame beta chains kept. Entries are consolidated by CDR3 protein sequence, retaining the most common genes and DNA. Here the V and J calls rest on TCRdb's processing, not on the authors' analysis. The sample table lists hundreds of thousands of distinct CDR3 sequences, about 24% of them with a count of one. The ten largest clonotypes hold roughly 9% of the sample.

Systemically healthy Caucasian individuals from Russia, about 38 in total and aged about 6 to 100 years, were included as donors. Around 9.8 milliliters of peripheral blood were collected from each donor into EDTA-treated Vacutainer tubes. Ficoll-Paque density-gradient centrifugation was used to isolate PBMCs, with at least 6.5 million per sample. Trizol reagent was used to extract total RNA from the PBMCs, yielding at least 6 micrograms per sample. Naive CD45RAhigh/CD27high T cell percentages were measured by flow cytometry on a PBMC aliquot from every donor. The same sample was also studied in work on T cells of mothers and their children. As the second study states: Donors were nine systemically healthy Caucasian individuals: three mothers and their six children. cDNA synthesis used all of the extracted RNA, with around 1.6 ug of RNA in each 15 ul reaction. Sample barcodes and 2-4 random nucleotides were added via the M1S primer in the second PCR. Over 10 million TCR beta CDR3 reads came from each mother, compared with some 3 million reads from each child. Thymic selection shapes the output of TCR recombination in a similar way in related and unrelated pairs, and inherited differences have a minor effect. Normalized repertoire overlap was always slightly but never significantly higher in related than unrelated mother-child pairs. Persistent microchimeric T cell clones were not detected, at a sensitivity of about 100 clones per million clonotypes. The study used deep NGS to compare TCR beta repertoires of mothers and children, seeking features distinguishing related mother-child pairs from unrelated individuals. Mothers averaged around 43 +/- 4 years of age and children averaged roughly 11 +/- 4 years. After adapter ligation with NEBNext reagents, the libraries were sequenced on Illumina HiSeq 2000 with 100+100 nt paired-end reads. To avoid cross-contamination, the mother libraries and the child libraries were prepared a month apart and sequenced in separate runs. For each donor, somewhere between roughly 450,000 and 2,000,000 distinct TCR beta clonotypes were identified. Naive TCR beta clonotypes were estimated from low-frequency clonotypes matched to each donor's FACS-determined naive share, without sorting.

This clonotype was sampled from a boy younger than 18 in good health. Sequencing was carried out using blood. This sequence uses TRBV5-1 and TRBJ2-5; 7 middle bases align to TRBD1. The CDR3 loop reads CASSEGARSRTQYF. The DNA sequence is as follows: TGCGCCAGCAGTGAGGGGGCGCGATCCAGGACCCAGTACTTC.